This T cell receptor beta chain was sequenced in a study of T cell responses to AZD1222 COVID-19 vaccine. Study-level findings and limits: Following two doses of AZD1222, Spike-specific TCR breadth and depth rose. Most donors were white British, females outnumbered males, and clonal diversity was possibly underestimated. Baseline seropositivity occurred in only a handful of AZD1222 recipients. There were repertoire samples only from the period after the peak T cell response.

As to this clone: Its antigen is still unknown.

Clones were sequenced by immunoSEQ multiplex PCR, and TCRdb holds only the in-frame ones, with some missing. This sample has around 88,000 clones; almost 90% occur once, and the top ten carry approximately 10%. The CDR3 is 15 residues long. V lost 9 bases and J 0 bases, leaving 15 bases between the germline ends. CDR1 is MGHRA and CDR2 is YSYEKL in the germline V gene. The sequences come from peripheral blood, collected on day 0 of MenACWY control vaccination. The clonotype was recovered from an adult in good health. The chain links TRBV4-1 to TRBJ1-5; the D gene is possibly TRBD1 (6 bases). The CDR3 nucleotides are TGCGCCAGTAGAATAATACAGGGTAGCAATCAGCCCCAGCATTTT. This gives the protein CASRIIQGSNQPQHF.